The clone carrying this T cell receptor beta chain was seen at least ten times. V was shortened by 5 bases and J by 3 bases, with 13 bases between the two germline ends. Germline V gene sequence: CDR1 SGHVS, CDR2 FNYEAQ. CDR3 length: 15 amino acids. TCRdb passed the reads through MiXCR, listing each CDR3 protein once. This sample carries about 250,000 distinct CDR3 sequences, about 18% of them seen once, and the ten largest clones take approximately 51%. The sample is drawn from a study of T cell repertoires in cytomegalovirus infection. This clonotype originated in a human donor in good health (CMV status not recorded). Some clones in this sample may be carry-over from other donors' samples. V gene TRBV7-6 combines with J gene TRBJ1-4; D unresolved. Specimen: CD8+ T cells from PBMCs. The CDR3: CASSTTPLANEKLFF. CDR3 in DNA: TGTGCCAGCAGCACGACGCCATTGGCTAATGAAAAACTGTTTTTT.